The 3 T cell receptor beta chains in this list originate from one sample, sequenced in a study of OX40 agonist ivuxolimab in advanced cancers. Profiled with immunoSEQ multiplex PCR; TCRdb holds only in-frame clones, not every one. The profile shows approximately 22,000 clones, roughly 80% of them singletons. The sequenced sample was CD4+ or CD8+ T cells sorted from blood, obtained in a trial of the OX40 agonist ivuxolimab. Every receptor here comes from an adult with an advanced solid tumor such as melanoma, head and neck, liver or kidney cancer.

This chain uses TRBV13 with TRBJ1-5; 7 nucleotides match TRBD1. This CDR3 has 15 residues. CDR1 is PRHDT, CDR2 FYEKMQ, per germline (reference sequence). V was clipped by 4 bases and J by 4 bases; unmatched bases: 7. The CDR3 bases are TGTGCCAGCAGCTCAAGAGACAGGGTTAATCAGCCCCAGCATTTT. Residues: CASSSRDRVNQPQHF.

The CDR3 spells CATSRAVPYSNQPQHF. CDR3 sequence (DNA): TGTGCCACCAGCAGAGCAGTACCTTATAGCAATCAGCCCCAGCATTTT. The rearrangement joins TRBV15 to TRBJ1-5, with D uncertain. In germline, CDR1 is LNHNV, CDR2 YYDKDF (reference sequence). The CDR3 spans 16 residues. V lost 1 base to trimming and J lost 0 bases, with 10 bases between them.

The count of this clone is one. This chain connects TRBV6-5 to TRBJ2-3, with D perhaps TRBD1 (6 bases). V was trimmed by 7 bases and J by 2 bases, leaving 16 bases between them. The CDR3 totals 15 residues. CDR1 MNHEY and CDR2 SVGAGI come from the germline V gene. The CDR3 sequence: CASTEGVSDTDTQYF. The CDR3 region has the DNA TGTGCCAGCACCGAGGGGGTATCCGACACAGATACGCAGTATTTT.